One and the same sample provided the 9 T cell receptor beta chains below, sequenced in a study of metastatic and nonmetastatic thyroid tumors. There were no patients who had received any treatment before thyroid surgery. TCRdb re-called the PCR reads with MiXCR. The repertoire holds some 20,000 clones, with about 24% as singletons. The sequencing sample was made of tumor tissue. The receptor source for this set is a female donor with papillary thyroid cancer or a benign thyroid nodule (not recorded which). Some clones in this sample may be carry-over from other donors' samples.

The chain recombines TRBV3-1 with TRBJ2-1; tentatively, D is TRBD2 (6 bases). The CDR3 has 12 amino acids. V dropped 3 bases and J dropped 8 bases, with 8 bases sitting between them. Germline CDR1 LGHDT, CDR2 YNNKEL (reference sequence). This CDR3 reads CASSHTGDEQFF. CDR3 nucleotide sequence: TGTGCCAGCAGCCACACGGGAGATGAGCAGTTCTTC.

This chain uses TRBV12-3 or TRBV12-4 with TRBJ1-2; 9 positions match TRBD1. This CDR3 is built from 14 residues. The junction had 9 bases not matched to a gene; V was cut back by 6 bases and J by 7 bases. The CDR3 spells CASSPQGARGGYTF. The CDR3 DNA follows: TGTGCCAGCAGCCCACAGGGGGCAAGGGGTGGCTACACCTTC.

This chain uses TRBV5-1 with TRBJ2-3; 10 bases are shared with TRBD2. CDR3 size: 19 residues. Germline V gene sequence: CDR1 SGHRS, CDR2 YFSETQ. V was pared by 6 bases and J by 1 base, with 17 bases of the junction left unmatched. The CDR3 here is CASIQTTSGMAPGTDTQYF. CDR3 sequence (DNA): TGCGCCAGCATACAGACCACTAGCGGGATGGCCCCTGGCACAGATACGCAGTATTTT. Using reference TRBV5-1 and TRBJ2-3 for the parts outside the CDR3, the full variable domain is KAGVTQTPRYLIKTRGQQVTLSCSPISGHRSVSWYQQTPGQGLQFLFEYFSETQRNKGNFPGRFSGRQFSNSRSEMNVSTLELGDSALYLCASIQTTSGMAPGTDTQYFGPGTRLTVL.

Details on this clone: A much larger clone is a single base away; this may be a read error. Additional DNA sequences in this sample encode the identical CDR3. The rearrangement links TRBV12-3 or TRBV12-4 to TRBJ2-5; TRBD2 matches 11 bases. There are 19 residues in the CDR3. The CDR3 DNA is TGTGCCAGCAGTTTTGGCATATCGGGACTAGCGGCCTACCAAGAGACCCAGTATTTC. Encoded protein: CASSFGISGLAAYQETQYF.

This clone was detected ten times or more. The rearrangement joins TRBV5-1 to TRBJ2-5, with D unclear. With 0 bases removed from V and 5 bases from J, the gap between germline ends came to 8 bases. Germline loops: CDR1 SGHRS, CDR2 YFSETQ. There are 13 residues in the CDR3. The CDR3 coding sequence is TGCGCCAGCAGCTTGGCAGCGTACGAGACCCAGTACTTC. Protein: CASSLAAYETQYF.

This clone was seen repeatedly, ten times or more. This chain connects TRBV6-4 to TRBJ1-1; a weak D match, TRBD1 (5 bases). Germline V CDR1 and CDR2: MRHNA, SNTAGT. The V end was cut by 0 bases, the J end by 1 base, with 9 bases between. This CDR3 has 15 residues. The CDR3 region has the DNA TGTGCCAGCAGTGACTCGGGGGGGAGGAACACTGAAGCTTTCTTT. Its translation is CASSDSGGRNTEAFF.

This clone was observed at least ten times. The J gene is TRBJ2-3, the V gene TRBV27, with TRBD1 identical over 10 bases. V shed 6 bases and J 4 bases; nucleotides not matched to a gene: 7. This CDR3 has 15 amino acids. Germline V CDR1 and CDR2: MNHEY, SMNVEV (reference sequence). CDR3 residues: CASRPGQGISDTQYF. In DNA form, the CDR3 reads TGTGCCAGCAGGCCGGGACAGGGGATCTCAGATACGCAGTATTTT.

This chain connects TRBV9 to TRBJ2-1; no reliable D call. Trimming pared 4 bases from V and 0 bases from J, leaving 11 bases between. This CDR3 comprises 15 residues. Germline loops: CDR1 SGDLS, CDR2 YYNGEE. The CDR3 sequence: CASSLTLSSYNEQFF. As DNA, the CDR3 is TGTGCCAGCAGCCTTACACTGAGCTCCTACAATGAGCAGTTCTTC.

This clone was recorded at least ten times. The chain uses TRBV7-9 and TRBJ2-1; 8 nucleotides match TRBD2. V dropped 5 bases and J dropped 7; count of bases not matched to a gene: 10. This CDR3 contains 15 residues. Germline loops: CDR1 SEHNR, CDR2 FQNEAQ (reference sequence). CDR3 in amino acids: CASSLSGGRVNEQFF. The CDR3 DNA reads TGTGCCAGCAGCCTGAGCGGGGGCAGGGTGAATGAGCAGTTCTTC. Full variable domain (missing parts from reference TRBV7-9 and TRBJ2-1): DTGVSQNPRHKITKRGQNVTFRCDPISEHNRLYWYRQTLGQGPEFLTYFQNEAQLEKSRLLSDRFSAERPKGSFSTLEIQRTEQGDSAMYLCASSLSGGRVNEQFFGPGTRLTVL.